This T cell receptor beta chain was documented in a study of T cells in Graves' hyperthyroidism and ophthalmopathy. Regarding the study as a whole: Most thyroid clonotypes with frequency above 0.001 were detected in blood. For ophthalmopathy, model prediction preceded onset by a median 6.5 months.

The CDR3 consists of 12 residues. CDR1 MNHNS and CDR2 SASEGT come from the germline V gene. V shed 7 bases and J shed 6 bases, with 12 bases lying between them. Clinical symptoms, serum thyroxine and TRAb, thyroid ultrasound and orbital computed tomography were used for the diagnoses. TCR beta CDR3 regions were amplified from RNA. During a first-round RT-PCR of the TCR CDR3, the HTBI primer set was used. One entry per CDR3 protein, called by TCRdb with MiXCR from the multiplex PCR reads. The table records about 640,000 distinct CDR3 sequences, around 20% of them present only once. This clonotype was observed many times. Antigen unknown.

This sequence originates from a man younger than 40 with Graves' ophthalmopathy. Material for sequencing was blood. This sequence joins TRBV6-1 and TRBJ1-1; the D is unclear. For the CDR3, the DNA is TGTGCCAGCACCTCCGGGCTGGCTGAAGCTTTCTTT. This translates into CASTSGLAEAFF.